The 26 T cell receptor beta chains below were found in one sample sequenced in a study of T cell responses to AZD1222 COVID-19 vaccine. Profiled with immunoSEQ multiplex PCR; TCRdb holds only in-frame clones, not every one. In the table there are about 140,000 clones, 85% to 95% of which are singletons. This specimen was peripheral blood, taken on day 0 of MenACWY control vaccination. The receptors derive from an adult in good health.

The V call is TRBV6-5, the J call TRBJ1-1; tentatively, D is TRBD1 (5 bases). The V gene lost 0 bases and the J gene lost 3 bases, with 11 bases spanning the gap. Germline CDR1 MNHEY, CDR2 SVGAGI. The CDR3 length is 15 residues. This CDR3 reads CASSYSRGMDTEAFF. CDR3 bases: TGTGCCAGCAGTTACTCCCGGGGGATGGACACTGAAGCTTTCTTT.

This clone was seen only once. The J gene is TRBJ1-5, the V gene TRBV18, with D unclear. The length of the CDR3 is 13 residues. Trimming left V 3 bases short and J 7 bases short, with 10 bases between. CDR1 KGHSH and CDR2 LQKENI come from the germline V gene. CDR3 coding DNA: TGTGCCAGCTCACCCGGAAGGGAGCAGCCCCAGCATTTT. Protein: CASSPGREQPQHF. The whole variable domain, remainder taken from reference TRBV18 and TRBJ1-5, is NAGVMQNPRHLVRRRGQEARLRCSPMKGHSHVYWYRQLPEEGLKFMVYLQKENIIDESGMPKERFSAEFPKEGPSILRIQQVVRGDSAAYFCASSPGREQPQHFGDGTRLSIL.

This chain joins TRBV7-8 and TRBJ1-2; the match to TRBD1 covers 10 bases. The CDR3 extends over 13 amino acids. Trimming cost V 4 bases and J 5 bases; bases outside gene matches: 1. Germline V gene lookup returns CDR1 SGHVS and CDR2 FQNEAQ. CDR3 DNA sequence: TGTGCCAGCAGCTGGGACAGGGGATATGGCTACACCTTC. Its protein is CASSWDRGYGYTF.

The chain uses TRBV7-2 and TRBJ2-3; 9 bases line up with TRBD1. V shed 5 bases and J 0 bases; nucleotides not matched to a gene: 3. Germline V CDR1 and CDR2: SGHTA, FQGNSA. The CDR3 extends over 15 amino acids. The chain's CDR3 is CASSRTGVSTDTQYF. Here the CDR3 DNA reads TGTGCCAGCAGCCGGACAGGGGTTAGCACAGATACGCAGTATTTT. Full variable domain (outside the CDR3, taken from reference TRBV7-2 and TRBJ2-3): GAGVSQSPSNKVTEKGKDVELRCDPISGHTALYWYRQSLGQGLEFLIYFQGNSAPDKSGLPSDRFSAERTGGSVSTLTIQRTQQEDSAVYLCASSRTGVSTDTQYFGPGTRLTVL.

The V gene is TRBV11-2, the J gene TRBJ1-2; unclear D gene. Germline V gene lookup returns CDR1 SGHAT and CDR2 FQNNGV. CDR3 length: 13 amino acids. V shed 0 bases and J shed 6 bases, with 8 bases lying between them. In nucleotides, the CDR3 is TGTGCCAGCAGCTTAGATACCGGGGATGGCTACACCTTC. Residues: CASSLDTGDGYTF.

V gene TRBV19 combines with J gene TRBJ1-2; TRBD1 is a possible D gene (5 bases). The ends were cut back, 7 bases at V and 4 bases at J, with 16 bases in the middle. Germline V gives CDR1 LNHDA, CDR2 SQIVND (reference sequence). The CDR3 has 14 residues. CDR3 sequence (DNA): TGTGCCAGTACTCAGGGCGTATTGGGCTATGGCTACACCTTC. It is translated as CASTQGVLGYGYTF. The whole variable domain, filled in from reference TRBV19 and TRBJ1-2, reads DGGITQSPKYLFRKEGQNVTLSCEQNLNHDAMYWYRQDPGQGLRLIYYSQIVNDFQKGDIAEGYSVSREKKESFPLTVTSAQKNPTAFYLCASTQGVLGYGYTFGSGTRLTVV.

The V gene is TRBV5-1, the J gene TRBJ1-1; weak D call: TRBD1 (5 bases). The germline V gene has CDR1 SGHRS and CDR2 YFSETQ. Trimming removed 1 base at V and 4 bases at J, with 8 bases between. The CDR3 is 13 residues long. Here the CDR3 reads CASSLQGGTEAFF. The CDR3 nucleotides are TGCGCCAGCAGCTTGCAGGGTGGCACTGAAGCTTTCTTT.

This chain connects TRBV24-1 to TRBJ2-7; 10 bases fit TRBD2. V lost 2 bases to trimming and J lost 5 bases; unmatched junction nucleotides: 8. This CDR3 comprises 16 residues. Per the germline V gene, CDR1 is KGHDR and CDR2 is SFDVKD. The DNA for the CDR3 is TGTGCCACCAGTGATTCCGGACTAGCGGAGATCCACGAGCAGTACTTC. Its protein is CATSDSGLAEIHEQYF.

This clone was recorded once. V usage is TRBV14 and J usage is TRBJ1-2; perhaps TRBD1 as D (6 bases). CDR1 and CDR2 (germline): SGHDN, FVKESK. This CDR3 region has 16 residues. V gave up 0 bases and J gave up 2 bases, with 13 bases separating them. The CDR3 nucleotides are TGTGCCAGCAGCCAAGATAGCTGGGGGCCCAACTATGGCTACACCTTC. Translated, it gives CASSQDSWGPNYGYTF.

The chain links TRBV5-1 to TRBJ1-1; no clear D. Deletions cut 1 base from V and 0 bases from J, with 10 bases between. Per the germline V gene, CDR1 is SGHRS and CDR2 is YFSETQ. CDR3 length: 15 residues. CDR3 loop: CASSLSVSMNTEAFF. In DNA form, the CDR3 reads TGCGCCAGCAGCTTGTCGGTCAGCATGAACACTGAAGCTTTCTTT.

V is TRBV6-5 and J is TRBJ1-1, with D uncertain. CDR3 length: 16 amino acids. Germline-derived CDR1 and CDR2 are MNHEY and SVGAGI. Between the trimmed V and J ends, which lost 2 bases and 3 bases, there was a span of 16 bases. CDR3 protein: CASSYREGWGDTEAFF. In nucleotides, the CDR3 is TGTGCCAGCAGTTACCGGGAGGGATGGGGAGACACTGAAGCTTTCTTT.

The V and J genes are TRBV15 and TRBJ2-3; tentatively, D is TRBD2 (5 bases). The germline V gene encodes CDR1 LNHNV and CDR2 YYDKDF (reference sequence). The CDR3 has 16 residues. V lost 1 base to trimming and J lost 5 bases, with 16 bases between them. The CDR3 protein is CATSRGARVSEDTQYF. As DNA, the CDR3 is TGTGCCACCAGCAGAGGGGCGAGGGTTTCAGAAGATACGCAGTATTTT.

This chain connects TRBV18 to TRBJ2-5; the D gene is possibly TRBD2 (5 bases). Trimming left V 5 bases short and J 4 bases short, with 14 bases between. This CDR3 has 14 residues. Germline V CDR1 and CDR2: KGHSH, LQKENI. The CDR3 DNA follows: TGTGCCAGCTCATCGCTAGCTCTACGAGAGACCCAGTACTTC. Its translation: CASSSLALRETQYF.

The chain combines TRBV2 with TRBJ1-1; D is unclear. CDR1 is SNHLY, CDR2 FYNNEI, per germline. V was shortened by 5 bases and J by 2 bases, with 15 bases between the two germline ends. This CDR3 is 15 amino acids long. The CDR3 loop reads CASSNQEGGNTEAFF. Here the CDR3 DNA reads TGTGCCAGCAGTAACCAGGAGGGAGGAAACACTGAAGCTTTCTTT.

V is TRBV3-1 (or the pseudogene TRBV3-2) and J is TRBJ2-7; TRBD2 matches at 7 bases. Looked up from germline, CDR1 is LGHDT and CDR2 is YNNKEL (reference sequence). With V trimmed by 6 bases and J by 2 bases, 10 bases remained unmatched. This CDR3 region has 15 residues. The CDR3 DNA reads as TGTGCCAGCAGTACCGGACTAGGCTCTACCTACGAGCAGTACTTC. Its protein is CASSTGLGSTYEQYF.

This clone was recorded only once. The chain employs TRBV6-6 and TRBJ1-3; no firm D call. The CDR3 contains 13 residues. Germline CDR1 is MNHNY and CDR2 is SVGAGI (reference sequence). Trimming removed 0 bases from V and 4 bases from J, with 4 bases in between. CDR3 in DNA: TGTGCCAGCAGTTACTCTCAGGGAAACACCATATATTTT. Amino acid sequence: CASSYSQGNTIYF.

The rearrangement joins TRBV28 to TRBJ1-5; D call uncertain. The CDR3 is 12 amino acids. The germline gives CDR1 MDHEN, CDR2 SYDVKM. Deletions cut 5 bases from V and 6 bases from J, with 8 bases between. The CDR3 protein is CASSDGVQPQHF. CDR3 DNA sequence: TGTGCCAGCAGTGACGGGGTTCAGCCCCAGCATTTT.

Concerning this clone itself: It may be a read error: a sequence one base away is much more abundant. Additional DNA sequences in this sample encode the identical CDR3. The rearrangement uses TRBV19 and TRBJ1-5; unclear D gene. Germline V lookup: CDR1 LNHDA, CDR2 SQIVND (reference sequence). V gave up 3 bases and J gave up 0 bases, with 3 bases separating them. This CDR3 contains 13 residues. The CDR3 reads CASSMDSNQPQHF. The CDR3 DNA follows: TGTGCCAGTAGTATGGATAGCAATCAGCCCCAGCATTTT.

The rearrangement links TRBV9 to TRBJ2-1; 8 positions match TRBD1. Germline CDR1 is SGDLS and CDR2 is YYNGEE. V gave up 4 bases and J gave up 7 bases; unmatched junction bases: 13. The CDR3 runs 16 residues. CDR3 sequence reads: CASSLRTGQGTNEQFF. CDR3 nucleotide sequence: TGTGCCAGCAGCCTACGGACAGGGCAAGGGACGAATGAGCAGTTCTTC. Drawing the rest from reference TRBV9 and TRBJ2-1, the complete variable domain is DSGVTQTPKHLITATGQRVTLRCSPRSGDLSVYWYQQSLDQGLQFLIQYYNGEERAKGNILERFSAQQFPDLHSELNLSSLELGDSALYFCASSLRTGQGTNEQFFGPGTRLTVL.

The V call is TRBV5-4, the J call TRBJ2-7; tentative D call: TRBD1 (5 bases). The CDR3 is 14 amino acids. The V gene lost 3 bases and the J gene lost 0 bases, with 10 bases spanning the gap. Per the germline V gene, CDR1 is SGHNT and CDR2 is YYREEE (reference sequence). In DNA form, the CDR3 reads TGTGCCAGCAGCTCTCCGACAGACTCCTACGAGCAGTACTTC. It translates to CASSSPTDSYEQYF.

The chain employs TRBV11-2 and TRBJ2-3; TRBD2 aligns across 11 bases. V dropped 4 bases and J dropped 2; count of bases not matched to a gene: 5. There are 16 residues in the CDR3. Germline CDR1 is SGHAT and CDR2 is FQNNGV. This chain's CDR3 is CASSYSSGGSTDTQYF. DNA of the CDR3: TGTGCCAGCAGCTACTCTAGCGGGGGGTCCACAGATACGCAGTATTTT.

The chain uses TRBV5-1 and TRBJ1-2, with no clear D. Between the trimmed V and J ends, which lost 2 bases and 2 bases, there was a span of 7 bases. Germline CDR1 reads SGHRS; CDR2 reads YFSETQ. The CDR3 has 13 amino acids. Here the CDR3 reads CASSFSENYGYTF. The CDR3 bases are TGCGCCAGCAGCTTCTCAGAAAACTATGGCTACACCTTC. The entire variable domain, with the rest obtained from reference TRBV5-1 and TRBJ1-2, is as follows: KAGVTQTPRYLIKTRGQQVTLSCSPISGHRSVSWYQQTPGQGLQFLFEYFSETQRNKGNFPGRFSGRQFSNSRSEMNVSTLELGDSALYLCASSFSENYGYTFGSGTRLTVV.

CDR3 region: CASSPMGPSTAQPQHF. The CDR3 nucleotides read TGTGCCAGCAGTCCCATGGGACCTTCAACGGCTCAGCCCCAGCATTTT. This chain uses TRBV2 with TRBJ1-5; D possibly corresponds to TRBD1 (5 bases). Germline CDR1 reads SNHLY; CDR2 reads FYNNEI. V lost 5 bases, J lost 6 bases, and 20 bases lay in between. The CDR3 has 16 amino acids.

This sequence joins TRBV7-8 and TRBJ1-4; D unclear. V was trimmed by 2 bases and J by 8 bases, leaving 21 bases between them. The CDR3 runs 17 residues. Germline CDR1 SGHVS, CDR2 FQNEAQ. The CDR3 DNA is TGTGCCAGCAGCTTAAATTTCCTTACACCCTCAGAGGAAAAACTGTTTTTT. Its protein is CASSLNFLTPSEEKLFF.

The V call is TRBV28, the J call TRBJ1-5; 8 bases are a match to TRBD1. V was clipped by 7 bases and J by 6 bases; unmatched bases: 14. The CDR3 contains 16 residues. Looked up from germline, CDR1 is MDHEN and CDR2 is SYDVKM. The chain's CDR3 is CASNINGQGGFQPQHF. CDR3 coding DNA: TGTGCCAGCAATATAAACGGACAGGGAGGTTTTCAGCCCCAGCATTTT.

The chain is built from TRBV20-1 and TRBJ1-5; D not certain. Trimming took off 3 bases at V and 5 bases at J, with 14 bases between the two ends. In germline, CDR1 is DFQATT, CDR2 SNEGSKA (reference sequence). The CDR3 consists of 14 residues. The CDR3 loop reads CSASEQGLDQPQHF. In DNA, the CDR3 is TGCAGTGCTAGTGAACAAGGGCTTGATCAGCCCCAGCATTTT.